Sequencing of this TCR beta chain was carried out in a study of T-cell reconstitution after alpha-beta-depleted transplantation in children. Study findings and constraints: Several hundred graft clones that had expanded were reportedly the source of alpha-beta T cells about two months after transplant. Some patients owed their high day-60 TCRbeta diversity to surviving recipient T cells and thymic progenitors. T-cell counts and diversity were attributed mostly to newly produced T cells one year after transplant.

The V segment lost 5 bases and the J segment 6 bases; nucleotides outside the gene matches: 9. CDR3 length equals 15 residues. The table lists this clonotype with a few counts. The target antigen is unknown. As it was prepared, the TCRbeta library received unique molecular identifiers. TCRdb analysed the PCR reads with MiXCR anew, one entry per CDR3 protein. The table lists 800,000 to 1,000,000 distinct CDR3 sequences, roughly 29% of them singletons. The genes are TRBV12-3 or TRBV12-4 and TRBJ2-2; 7 bases align to TRBD2. This TCR was sampled from a boy under two years old who had a stem cell transplant for SCID, so the T cells may come from the graft donor. This specimen was PBMCs, mostly from graft donor cells, taken 360 days after TCRalphabeta/CD19-depleted stem cell transplant. This CDR3 is CASSLNGGLAGELFF. The CDR3 DNA is TGTGCCAGCAGTCTCAACGGGGGGTTGGCCGGGGAGCTGTTTTTT.